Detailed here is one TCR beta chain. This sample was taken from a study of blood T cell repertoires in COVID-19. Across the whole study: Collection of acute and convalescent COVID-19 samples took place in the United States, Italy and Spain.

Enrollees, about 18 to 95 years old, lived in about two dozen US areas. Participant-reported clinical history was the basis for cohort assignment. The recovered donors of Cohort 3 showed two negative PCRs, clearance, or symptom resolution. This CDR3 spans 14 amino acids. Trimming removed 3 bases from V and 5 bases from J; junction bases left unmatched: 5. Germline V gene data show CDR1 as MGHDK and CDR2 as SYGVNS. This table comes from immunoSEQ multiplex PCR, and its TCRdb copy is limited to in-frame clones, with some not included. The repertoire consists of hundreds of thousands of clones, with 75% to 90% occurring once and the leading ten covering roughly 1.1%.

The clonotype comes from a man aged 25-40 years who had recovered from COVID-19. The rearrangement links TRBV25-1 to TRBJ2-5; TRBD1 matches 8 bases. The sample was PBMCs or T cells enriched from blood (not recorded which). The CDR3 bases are TGTGCCAGCAGTGATTATGGACAGGGCGAGACCCAGTACTTC. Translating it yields CASSDYGQGETQYF. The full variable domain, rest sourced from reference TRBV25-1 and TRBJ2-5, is EADIYQTPRYLVIGTGKKITLECSQTMGHDKMYWYQQDPGMELHLIHYSYGVNSTEKGDLSSESTVSRIRTEHFPLTLESARPSHTSQYLCASSDYGQGETQYFGPGTRLLVL.